What follows are 21 T cell receptor beta chains derived from one specimen sequenced in a study of shared clonotypes between healthy human individuals. Some clones are missing from TCRdb's copy, which holds only in-frame ones; the method was immunoSEQ multiplex PCR. Of 2 million to 3 million clones in the sample, 93% were seen once. Material for sequencing was naive CD4+ T cells from PBMCs. As to subset: CD45RA+ positively selected. The receptor set was obtained from a man aged 18 to 35 in good health. Some clones in this sample may be carry-over from other donors' samples.

This clone appeared once. CDR3 sequence: CASSLKGREWAGSYNEQFF. For the CDR3, the DNA is TGTGCCAGCAGCCTTAAGGGGCGCGAGTGGGCGGGATCATACAATGAGCAGTTCTTC. This rearrangement joins TRBV27 to TRBJ2-1; D may be TRBD2 (6 bases). The V end was cut by 6 bases, the J end by 4 bases, with 28 bases between. The germline CDR1 and CDR2 sequences are MNHEY and SMNVEV (reference sequence). This CDR3 has 19 amino acids.

For this clone: Distinct nucleotide sequences in the sample also encode this CDR3. The V gene is TRBV14, the J gene TRBJ2-7; D unclear. From germline, CDR1 is SGHDN and CDR2 FVKESK. The V end lost 3 bases, the J end lost 3 bases, and 3 bases lay between the germline ends. The CDR3 consists of 11 residues. The CDR3 protein is CASSQNYEQYF. DNA for the CDR3: TGTGCCAGCAGCCAGAACTACGAGCAGTACTTC.

The chain uses TRBV4-2 and TRBJ2-1; 13 nucleotides match TRBD2. V lost 0 bases to trimming and J lost 7 bases; unmatched junction nucleotides: 6. The CDR3 spans 17 residues. Germline loops: CDR1 LGHNA, CDR2 YNFKEQ. CDR3 protein: CASSQDLPTSGRNEQFF. In DNA form, the CDR3 reads TGTGCCAGCAGCCAAGATCTGCCGACTAGCGGGAGGAATGAGCAGTTCTTC.

The V call is TRBV5-1, the J call TRBJ2-5; the D gene could be TRBD1 or TRBD2 (5 bases each). This CDR3 region has 15 residues. Germline CDR1 SGHRS, CDR2 YFSETQ. Between the trimmed V and J ends, which lost 1 base and 4 bases, there was a span of 14 bases. DNA of the CDR3: TGCGCCAGCAGCTTGATGGGACGCATATTAGAGACCCAGTACTTC. It yields the protein CASSLMGRILETQYF.

The chain is built from TRBV6-5 and TRBJ2-1; TRBD1 aligns across 9 bases. Germline CDR1 and CDR2: MNHEY and SVGAGI. V shed 2 bases and J 5 bases; nucleotides not matched to a gene: 4. The CDR3 sequence is 15 residues long. This chain's CDR3 is CASSYIGTGNNEQFF. Here the CDR3 DNA reads TGTGCCAGCAGTTACATCGGGACAGGGAACAATGAGCAGTTCTTC.

The J gene is TRBJ1-2, the V gene TRBV19, with TRBD1 identical over 7 bases. In germline, CDR1 is LNHDA, CDR2 SQIVND (reference sequence). The CDR3 spans 13 residues. J lost 4 bases, V lost 9 bases, and 8 bases had no gene match. As DNA, the CDR3 is TGTGCCAGCCGGGACAGTTTGCCCTATGGCTACACCTTC. Translating gives CASRDSLPYGYTF.

The V gene is TRBV19, the J gene TRBJ2-2, with unresolved D. This CDR3 spans 14 amino acids. Germline CDR1 and CDR2: LNHDA and SQIVND (reference sequence). V lost 1 base and J lost 7, with 10 bases in between. The CDR3 DNA follows: TGTGCCAGTAGTATAGGAGCTGATTTCGGGGAGCTGTTTTTT. Translating it yields CASSIGADFGELFF.

V and J are TRBV10-2 and TRBJ1-1; D is possibly TRBD1 (5 bases). The CDR3 consists of 17 residues. CDR1 and CDR2 (germline): WSHSY, SAAADI. The V end was cut by 3 bases, the J end by 1 base, with 18 bases between. The CDR3 DNA reads TGCGCCAGCAGTGAAAGGGGCCCGGACGGGAGGAACACTGAAGCTTTCTTT. This codes for CASSERGPDGRNTEAFF.

Regarding this clone: This sample includes further DNA sequences coding for the same CDR3. The V and J genes are TRBV14 and TRBJ1-1, with D possibly being TRBD1 (5 bases). This CDR3 region has 15 residues. Trimming stripped 0 bases from V and 1 base from J, with 9 bases between. CDR1 is SGHDN, CDR2 FVKESK, per germline. The CDR3 region has the DNA TGTGCCAGCAGCCAAGATGCGAGGGGGAACACTGAAGCTTTCTTT. It codes for CASSQDARGNTEAFF.

The chain combines TRBV5-4 with TRBJ1-2; 8 bases are a match to TRBD1. The CDR3 contains 14 residues. V shed 4 bases and J 2 bases; nucleotides not matched to a gene: 4. In germline, CDR1 is SGHNT, CDR2 YYREEE (reference sequence). DNA for the CDR3: TGTGCCAGCAGCCCCAGGGGGCAGAACTATGGCTACACCTTC. Translating it yields CASSPRGQNYGYTF.

A remark on this clone: This same CDR3 is encoded by further DNA sequences in the sample. The chain carries TRBV7-5 and TRBJ1-1. TRBV7-5 represents a pseudogene. CDR3 length equals 14 residues. The CDR3 is CVRSVRQRDTEAFF. CDR3 nucleotide sequence: TGTGTCAGAAGCGTACGACAGAGGGACACTGAAGCTTTCTTT.

The chain links TRBV7-9 to TRBJ2-5; no clear D. Germline-derived CDR1 and CDR2 are SEHNR and FQNEAQ (reference sequence). Trimming shortened V by 0 bases and J by 4 bases, and 9 bases separated the two germline ends. CDR3 length: 14 amino acids. The CDR3 loop is CASSLASVVETQYF. Written as DNA, the CDR3 is TGTGCCAGCAGCTTAGCGTCGGTAGTAGAGACCCAGTACTTC.

This chain uses TRBV7-2 with TRBJ1-2; perhaps TRBD1 as D (6 bases). Trimming removed 5 bases at V and 2 bases at J, with 15 bases between. Per germline, CDR1 SGHTA and CDR2 FQGNSA. The CDR3 totals 15 residues. This CDR3 reads CASSPSGGENYGYTF. DNA of the CDR3: TGTGCCAGCAGCCCTTCCGGGGGCGAAAACTATGGCTACACCTTC.

The chain is built from TRBV11-2 and TRBJ2-2; a weak D match, TRBD2 (6 bases). The V gene's germline CDR1 is SGHAT and CDR2 FQNNGV. This CDR3 has 17 amino acids. Trimming stripped 2 bases from V and 3 bases from J, with 16 bases between. The CDR3 here is CASSLLSSREHTGELFF. The DNA of the CDR3 is TGTGCCAGCAGCTTACTATCTTCGCGGGAACACACCGGGGAGCTGTTTTTT.

This chain links TRBV5-1 with TRBJ1-1; D is possibly TRBD1 (5 bases). The V gene's germline CDR1 is SGHRS and CDR2 YFSETQ. V gave up 4 bases and J gave up 1 base, with 14 bases separating them. This CDR3 comprises 15 residues. In DNA, the CDR3 is TGCGCCAGCAGCCCGCCGGGGACGACGAACACTGAAGCTTTCTTT. It specifies CASSPPGTTNTEAFF.

This sequence joins TRBV27 and TRBJ1-1, with D tentatively TRBD1 (6 bases). Trimming left V 5 bases short and J 6 bases short, with 16 bases between. CDR1 and CDR2 from the germline V gene are MNHEY and SMNVEV (reference sequence). CDR3 size: 14 residues. The chain's CDR3 is CASSHRALGSEAFF. The DNA of the CDR3 is TGTGCCAGCAGTCACAGGGCTCTTGGCTCTGAAGCTTTCTTT.

This chain joins TRBV28 and TRBJ1-1; the D gene is possibly TRBD1 (6 bases). Germline lookup yields CDR1 MDHEN and CDR2 SYDVKM. The CDR3 runs 14 residues. Trimming left V 4 bases short and J 4 bases short, with 13 bases between. The CDR3 bases are TGTGCCAGCAGTTCACAGGGTTTGAGCACTGAAGCTTTCTTT. Amino acids: CASSSQGLSTEAFF.

The V call is TRBV28, the J call TRBJ2-1; a weak D match, TRBD2 (5 bases). Trimming took 7 bases from V and 4 from J, leaving 14 bases between them. Germline V CDR1 and CDR2: MDHEN, SYDVKM. This CDR3 is 14 amino acids long. The CDR3 coding sequence is TGTGCCAGCATTCATCACCTAGCTTACAATGAGCAGTTCTTC. This sequence encodes CASIHHLAYNEQFF. Using reference TRBV28 and TRBJ2-1 for the parts outside the CDR3, the full variable domain is DVKVTQSSRYLVKRTGEKVFLECVQDMDHENMFWYRQDPGLGLRLIYFSYDVKMKEKGDIPEGYSVSREKKERFSLILESASTNQTSMYLCASIHHLAYNEQFFGPGTRLTVL.

The J gene is TRBJ2-3, the V gene TRBV25-1; D is uncertain. The CDR3 spans 17 residues. Germline CDR1 is MGHDK and CDR2 is SYGVNS. The V and J ends lost 7 bases and 5 bases respectively, with 25 bases between them. CDR3 in DNA: TGTGCCAGCACCGAGACGATTAGTCAGGCCCTTGGAGATACGCAGTATTTT. It is translated as CASTETISQALGDTQYF.

The rearrangement uses TRBV5-7 and TRBJ2-5; D uncertain. TRBJ2-7 explains the end of the DNA better; the J call may be wrong. TRBV5-7 is placed among ORFs of uncertain function. The CDR3 has 14 residues. The CDR3 region has the DNA TGTGCCAGCAGCTGGCGGCCGGGTCCCTACGAGCAGTACTTC. Encoded protein: CASSWRPGPYEQYF.

V is TRBV5-4 and J is TRBJ2-1; D gene uncertain. Germline loops: CDR1 SGHNT, CDR2 YYREEE (reference sequence). Deletions cut 4 bases from V and 10 bases from J, with 18 bases between. The CDR3 sequence is 14 residues long. The CDR3 here is CASSRYRDRPEQFF. The CDR3 nucleotides are TGTGCCAGCAGCCGCTACCGTGATAGGCCGGAGCAGTTCTTC.